Given below is one T cell receptor (beta chain) in context. This clone is deemed medium-sized (0.01 to 0.1%). The clone's antigen remains unknown. It has no much larger one-base neighbor in the sample; base qualities were not kept. The time point label here, explained by the study, means: cycle 4 day 1 (C4D1), after about 6 weeks of nivolumab. Every trial patient had relapsed after autologous stem cell transplantation, and cohorts A, B and C differed in prior brentuximab vedotin exposure. The trial cohort included 56 patients with relapsed/refractory classical Hodgkin lymphoma, and each patient had a best overall response of complete response, partial response or progressive disease. Single-agent nivolumab was administered to trial patients in the multi-cohort phase II CheckMate 205 trial. An independent review committee assessed best overall response using the 2007 International Working Group response criteria. PBMCs from the trial were collected at three points: immediately before nivolumab initiation (C1D1), and during therapy at cycle 2 day 1 and cycle 4 day 1. Peripheral blood was collected in 8 mL Vacutainer Cell Preparation Tubes, from which PBMCs were isolated by centrifugation and then cryopreserved.

This sample is part of a study of PD-1 blockade in classical Hodgkin lymphoma (dated by TCRdb to 2019 to 2021). Turning to the overall study: Nivolumab dosing was 3 mg/kg intravenously every 2 weeks, continuing until either disease progression or unacceptable toxicity. A peripheral blood immune signature of response to PD-1 blockade in classical Hodgkin lymphoma was defined using TCR beta sequencing and CyTOF. What the study reported, not specific to this receptor: The study was restricted to a single clinical trial cohort, and the causes of repertoire differences, possibly disease activity or prior therapy, were left undefined. Baseline TCR diversity was reported to be lower in newly diagnosed patients than in healthy donors and to be lower still in relapsed/refractory patients. By C4D1, a significant rise was seen in CD4+ TCR diversity but not in CD8+ TCR diversity (p=0.0027 vs p=0.16), and the rise was most apparent among complete responders (p=0.02). Baseline diversity similar to that of newly diagnosed patients was observed in trial patients achieving complete response, whereas significantly lower diversity was observed in partial responders and progressors. Diversity was lower in patients who began nivolumab less than 1 year after ASCT, so these patients were left out of later analyses to avoid confounding by immune reconstitution.

Genomic DNA was extracted with the Qiagen DNeasy kit from unsorted PBMCs and from negatively selected CD4+ and CD8+ fractions. Using primers that anneal to V and J segments, immunoSEQ multiplex PCR amplified the TCR beta CDR3 regions. A synthetic immune receptor repertoire was used to minimize amplification bias, and any residual bias was removed computationally once sequencing was done. Per the source publication's procedure: Custom Python scripts were used to quantify repertoire diversity as the Shannon entropy index. Unsorted, CD4+ and CD8+ repertoires were analyzed separately, except in combined analyses where CD4+ and CD8+ sequences were merged in silico. Clonal expansion was defined as a frequency increase of at least 2-fold after treatment compared with C1D1, and clones undetected at baseline were assigned a pseudocount of 0.5. Singleton clones were defined as clones with 0 or 1 copy at C1D1, and non-singleton clones were defined as clones with 2 or more copies. Clones expanded in unsorted samples were labelled as CD4+, CD8+ or unknown by matching protein sequences in sorted samples from the same patient. Wilcoxon tests on paired samples were used to test diversity changes from C1D1 to C4D1. Held by TCRdb, this immuneACCESS table contains in-frame sequences only and omits some clones. Under half of the omission traces to an unresolved V gene where checked; the cause of the rest is unknown. V, J and clone size reflect that table, while D and trimming were determined from the DNA. Recorded for this sample are about 20,000 clones; around 65% of them occurred a single time. Of the sample, 6% to 8.5% is held by the ten largest clones.

V sheds 2 bases and J sheds 0 bases, leaving 10 bases between their ends. Looking up the germline V gene yields CDR1 MGHRA and CDR2 YSYEKL. There are 15 amino acids in the CDR3, from cysteine to phenylalanine inclusive. Here the CDR3 DNA is all that survives: 45 bases in frame from base 1. The clonotype originates from a human donor with classical Hodgkin lymphoma. The V gene is TRBV4-1 and the J gene is TRBJ1-1; 5 matching bases give a weak D call of TRBD1. The input for sequencing was peripheral blood mononuclear cells (PBMCs), taken before the fourth cycle of nivolumab. In nucleotides, the sequence is TGCGCCAGCAGCCAAAGGGGATATATGAACACTGAAGCTTTCTTT. The resulting protein is CASSQRGYMNTEAFF.